This TCR beta chain was recovered during a study of human T cells and chemical hapten exposure (dated by TCRdb to about 2021). Notes on the research overall: Libraries were combined into a pool for sequencing, and differences in TCR yield between samples came mainly from small differences in library volumes within the pool. Both TCR alpha and TCR beta chains were sequenced from each blood RNA sample. This study followed changes in the peripheral blood TCR repertoire in vivo during primary and secondary sensitization of alopecia patients to the hapten diphenylcyclopropenone (DPC).

Libraries were built with 5' RACE. Sequencing was performed on an Illumina MiSeq. Library preparation attached unique molecular identifiers to individual cDNA molecules for quantitative, reproducible TCR counting. The authors processed their data as follows. Samples had a median of about 90,000 TCRs, with a range from roughly 20,000 to 700,000. V, J and CDR3 annotation of the TCR reads was carried out using the Decombinator software suite. For PS versus PT1 abundance plots, all samples were subsampled to the same number of TCRs (28,000). TCRs were defined as expanded if absent before sensitization and observed at least eight times at the 2-week time point. TCRdb itself trimmed the public reads at Q25 with fastp, ran MiXCR and retained productive beta chains. Entries that share a CDR3 protein sequence are merged under the most common genes and DNA. These V and J calls originate from TCRdb's pipeline instead of the authors' own analysis. The sample table contains about 140,000 distinct CDR3 sequences; only one count was recorded for 4.1% of them. The ten largest clones capture under 1.5% of the sample.

This clonotype was detected a few times. No cognate antigen has been identified for it. No much larger clonotype is one base removed from it; base qualities were not supplied. Total RNA was extracted from unfractionated whole blood collected in Tempus Blood RNA tubes. As TCR sequencing controls, four or five healthy volunteers were used, with blood taken at day 0, 2 weeks and 6 weeks. Reading from cysteine to phenylalanine, the CDR3 counts 14 amino acids. The entry retains the CDR3 DNA only, 42 bases that are in frame from base 1. Relative to germline, V is 6 bases shorter and J is 10 bases shorter, with 16 bases between their ends. Study-level results and caveats: No change with DPC sensitization was found in the number of TCRs above 1 in 1000 frequency, and no evidence of global repertoire structure alterations was found. After repeated subsampling, changes were observed in the strength of the expansion versus patch-test correlation and in the threshold at which the correlation became significant.

Rearrangement joined TRBV12-3 or TRBV12-4 to TRBJ1-6, with no D gene named confidently. The receptor was derived from a female donor in good health. The CDR3 has the sequence CASSLTTRTSPLHF. The sequence in DNA is TGTGCCAGCAGCTTAACTACGAGGACCTCACCCCTCCACTTT.